The present entry profiles one T cell receptor beta chain with its context. What it recognizes is unknown. Germline loops: CDR1 SQVTM, CDR2 ANQGSEA. This CDR3 contains 15 residues. J lost 0 bases, V lost 4 bases, and 6 bases had no gene match. This specimen belongs to a study of T-cell reconstitution after alpha-beta-depleted transplantation in children. Findings of the study overall: Several patients had high TCRbeta diversity at day 60; it came from surviving recipient T cells and thymic progenitors. T-cell counts and diversity at one year post-transplant came mainly from newly produced T cells. Several hundred expanded graft clones reportedly were the source of alpha-beta T cells about two months after transplant.

A TCRbeta library incorporating unique molecular identifiers was prepared. TCRdb fed the PCR reads into MiXCR, producing one record per CDR3 protein. The top ten hold roughly 5% of the sample, which has about 870,000 distinct CDR3 sequences, approximately 15% seen once. The source material was PBMCs, mostly from graft donor cells, sampled 360 days after TCRalphabeta/CD19-depleted stem cell transplant. V gene TRBV29-1 combines with J gene TRBJ2-3; 8 nucleotides align to TRBD2. The TCR comes from a male patient younger than 18 who had a stem cell transplant for acute lymphoblastic leukemia, so the T cells may come from the graft donor. The CDR3 DNA reads TGCAGCGTTGCGTTTAGCGGGGCAAGCACAGATACGCAGTATTTT. As protein: CSVAFSGASTDTQYF.